The 10 T cell receptor beta chains listed next were all sequenced from one sample in a study of HIV-infected patients and healthy controls. TCRdb used MiXCR to reprocess the 5' RACE reads, holding one entry per CDR3 protein. The sample shows about 64,000 distinct CDR3 sequences, 15% to 20% of them seen only once. Sequenced input: CD4+ T cells from blood. The receptors derive from a human donor in good health.

This clonotype was counted between two and nine times. The rearrangement links TRBV18 to TRBJ1-1, with 8 bases aligning to TRBD1. V trimming: 6 bases; J trimming: 6 bases; junction bases outside the gene matches: 6. The CDR3 length is 13 residues. In germline, CDR1 is KGHSH, CDR2 LQKENI. CDR3 sequence reads: CASSLDRAAEAFF. CDR3 in DNA: TGTGCCAGCTCCCTGGACAGGGCGGCTGAAGCTTTCTTT. Together with reference TRBV18 and TRBJ1-1, the CDR3 gives the full variable domain: NAGVMQNPRHLVRRRGQEARLRCSPMKGHSHVYWYRQLPEEGLKFMVYLQKENIIDESGMPKERFSAEFPKEGPSILRIQQVVRGDSAAYFCASSLDRAAEAFFGQGTRLTVV.

This clonotype was counted at least ten times. The chain joins TRBV20-1 to TRBJ1-5, with 9 bases that match TRBD1. CDR1 DFQATT and CDR2 SNEGSKA come from the germline V gene (reference sequence). V trimming: 6 bases; J trimming: 12 bases; junction bases outside the gene matches: 9. CDR3 size: 12 residues. CDR3 protein: CSAPDRGALQHF. CDR3 nucleotide sequence: TGCAGTGCCCCGGACAGGGGTGCCCTCCAGCATTTT.

As to this clonotype: Since a much larger clone is just one base distant, this may be a read error. The V call is TRBV5-1, the J call TRBJ1-1, with TRBD1 identical over 8 bases. CDR3 length: 16 amino acids. CDR1 SGHRS and CDR2 YFSETQ come from the germline V gene. In DNA form, the CDR3 reads TGCGCCAACAGCTTTAGGGCGGGGACAGGGAACACTGAAGCTTTCTTT. Residues: CANSFRAGTGNTEAFF. Using reference TRBV5-1 and TRBJ1-1 for the parts outside the CDR3, the full variable domain is KAGVTQTPRYLIKTRGQQVTLSCSPISGHRSVSWYQQTPGQGLQFLFEYFSETQRNKGNFPGRFSGRQFSNSRSEMNVSTLELGDSALYLCANSFRAGTGNTEAFFGQGTRLTVV.

Many counts were recorded for this clonotype. This CDR3 is CASSKGQLLYTEAFF. CDR3 sequence (DNA): TGTGCCAGCAGTAAAGGACAGCTACTTTACACTGAAGCTTTCTTT. The chain combines TRBV3-1 with TRBJ1-1; the D gene is possibly TRBD1 (6 bases). The germline V gene has CDR1 LGHDT and CDR2 YNNKEL (reference sequence). Trimming pared 6 bases from V and 3 bases from J, leaving 17 bases between. The CDR3 is made up of 15 amino acids.

This clonotype was seen ten or more times. The chain links TRBV7-9 to TRBJ2-3; 9 bases fit TRBD2. The CDR3 contains 15 residues. CDR1 and CDR2 from the germline V gene are SEHNR and FQNEAQ (reference sequence). V shed 1 base and J 5 bases; nucleotides not matched to a gene: 4. CDR3 in amino acids: CASSLGSGGQDTQYF. Written as DNA, the CDR3 is TGTGCCAGCAGCTTAGGAAGCGGGGGGCAAGATACGCAGTATTTT.

The sample holds many counts of this clonotype. This chain connects TRBV7-2 to TRBJ1-4; tentative D call: TRBD1 (6 bases). This CDR3 is built from 13 residues. Trimming stripped 3 bases from V and 8 bases from J, with 10 bases between. Germline lookup yields CDR1 SGHTA and CDR2 FQGNSA. CDR3 amino acids: CASSLGAREKLFF. The CDR3 nucleotides are TGTGCCAGCAGCTTGGGGGCACGGGAAAAACTGTTTTTT.

This clonotype was detected only a few times. The genes are TRBV29-1 and TRBJ2-3; 10 bases agree with TRBD2. There are 18 residues in the CDR3. Trimming cost V 2 bases and J 4 bases; bases outside gene matches: 15. Germline CDR1 reads SQVTM; CDR2 reads ANQGSEA. The CDR3 coding sequence is TGCAGCGTTGAAAACGGGTTCCCCCTAGCGGGAGTGGCAGATACGCAGTATTTT. Residues: CSVENGFPLAGVADTQYF.

On this clonotype itself: A read error may be the cause here, since a much bigger clone is one base away. This chain connects TRBV7-8 to TRBJ2-3; a possible D gene is TRBD1 (8 bases). CDR3 length equals 16 residues. CDR1 SGHVS and CDR2 FQNEAQ come from the germline V gene. In DNA form, the CDR3 reads TGTGTCAGCAGCGGAACAGGGGGGGTGAGGGCAGATACGCAGTATTTT. Translation: CVSSGTGGVRADTQYF.

The CDR3 nucleotides read TGTGCCAGCAGTGATGCCCCAGGGGGGAGCTCCTACGAGCAGTACTTC. This encodes CASSDAPGGSSYEQYF. J is TRBJ2-7 and V is TRBV25-1, with a possible D match to TRBD1 (7 bases). Trimming cost V 3 bases and J 0 bases, with 15 bases left between them. Germline CDR1 is MGHDK and CDR2 is SYGVNS. The CDR3 consists of 16 residues.

The genes are TRBV6-2 or TRBV6-3 and TRBJ1-2; 7 bases are a match to TRBD1. Germline V gene data show CDR1 as MNHEY and CDR2 as SVGEGT. V was pared by 8 bases and J by 2 bases, with 14 bases of the junction left unmatched. The length of the CDR3 is 16 residues. DNA for the CDR3: TGTGCCAGCTCCTTGTATGGTGAGGGACAGAACTATGGCTACACCTTC. It specifies CASSLYGEGQNYGYTF.